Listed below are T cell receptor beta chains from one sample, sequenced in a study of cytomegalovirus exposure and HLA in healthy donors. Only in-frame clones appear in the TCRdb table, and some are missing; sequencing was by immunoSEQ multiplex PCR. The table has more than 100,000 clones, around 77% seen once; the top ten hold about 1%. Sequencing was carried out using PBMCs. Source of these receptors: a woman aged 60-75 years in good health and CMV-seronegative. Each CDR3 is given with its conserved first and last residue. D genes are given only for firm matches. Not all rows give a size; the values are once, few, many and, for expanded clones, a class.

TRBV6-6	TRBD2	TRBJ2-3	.	CASRGLAGTDTQYF	TGTGCCAGCAGGGGACTAGCGGGAACAGATACGCAGTATTTT
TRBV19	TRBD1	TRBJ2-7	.	CASSITGTGAYEQYF	TGTGCCAGTAGTATCACCGGGACAGGAGCATACGAGCAGTACTTC
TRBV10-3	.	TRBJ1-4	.	CAPLGEKLFF	TGTGCCCCGTTGGGCGAAAAACTGTTTTTT
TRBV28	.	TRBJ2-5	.	CAAAGPVETQYF	TGCGCTGCGGCGGGGCCCGTGGAGACCCAGTACTTC
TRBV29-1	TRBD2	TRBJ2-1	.	CSVELAGGLGQFF	TGCAGCGTTGAGTTAGCGGGAGGGCTGGGGCAGTTCTTC
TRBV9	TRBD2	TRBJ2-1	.	CASSVYLAGGRNEQFF	TGTGCCAGCAGCGTCTACCTAGCGGGAGGTAGAAATGAGCAGTTCTTC
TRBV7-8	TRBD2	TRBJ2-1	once	CASSLVLSGRIGSYNEQFF	TGTGCCAGCAGCTTAGTTCTTAGCGGGAGGATCGGCTCCTACAATGAGCAGTTCTTC
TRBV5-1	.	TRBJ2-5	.	CASSLSSETQYF	TGCGCCAGCAGCCTGTCGTCAGAGACCCAGTACTTC
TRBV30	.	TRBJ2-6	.	CAWSVGGAGANVLTF	TGTGCCTGGAGTGTAGGCGGGGCTGGGGCCAACGTCCTGACTTTC
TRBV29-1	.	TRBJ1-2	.	CSVGEGVGGYTF	TGCAGCGTTGGAGAGGGAGTGGGAGGCTACACCTTC
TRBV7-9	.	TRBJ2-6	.	CASRAETGRPGANVLTF	TGTGCCAGCAGGGCGGAGACAGGCAGGCCTGGGGCCAACGTCCTGACTTTC
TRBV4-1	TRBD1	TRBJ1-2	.	CASSPLQGQGASYGYTF	TGCGCCAGCAGCCCCCTACAGGGACAGGGGGCGAGCTATGGCTACACCTTC
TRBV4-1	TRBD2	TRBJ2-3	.	CASSRQLAGGNTDTQYF	TGCGCCAGCAGCCGACAACTAGCGGGAGGGAACACAGATACGCAGTATTTT
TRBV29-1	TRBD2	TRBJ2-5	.	CSAGGGRETQYF	TGCAGCGCCGGGGGGGGAAGGGAGACCCAGTACTTC
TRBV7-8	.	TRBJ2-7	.	CASSSRGTFDEQYF	TGTGCCAGCAGCTCCCGCGGGACGTTCGACGAGCAGTACTTC
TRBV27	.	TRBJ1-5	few	CASSFGGQPQHF	TGTGCCAGCAGTTTCGGTGGTCAGCCCCAGCATTTT
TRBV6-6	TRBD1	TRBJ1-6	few	CASRWTGEGSPLHF	TGTGCCAGCAGATGGACAGGGGAAGGTTCACCCCTCCACTTT
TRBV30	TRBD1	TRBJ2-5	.	CAWRGAGGWETQYF	TGTGCCTGGAGAGGGGCAGGGGGCTGGGAGACCCAGTACTTC
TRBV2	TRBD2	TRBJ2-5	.	CASREGTSGVETQYF	TGTGCCAGCAGGGAGGGTACTAGCGGGGTAGAGACCCAGTACTTC
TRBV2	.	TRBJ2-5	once	CASSGEARTQYF	TGTGCCAGCAGTGGGGAGGCTCGGACCCAGTACTTC
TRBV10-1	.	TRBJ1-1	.	CASSETGPNTEAFF	TGCGCCAGCAGTGAGACAGGGCCGAACACTGAAGCTTTCTTT
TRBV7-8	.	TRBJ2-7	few	CASSSEGSYEQYF	TGTGCCAGCAGCTCGGAGGGTTCCTACGAGCAGTACTTC
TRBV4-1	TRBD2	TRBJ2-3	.	CASSQDRRLSGGPDTQYF	TGCGCCAGCAGCCAAGATCGGCGACTGTCGGGGGGGCCAGATACGCAGTATTTT
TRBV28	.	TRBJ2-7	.	CASSARGQLTYEQYF	TGTGCCAGCAGTGCGCGGGGACAGCTAACCTACGAGCAGTACTTC
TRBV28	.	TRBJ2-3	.	CASSSPGGTHTDTQYF	TGTGCCAGCAGTTCCCCCGGCGGTACGCATACAGATACGCAGTATTTT
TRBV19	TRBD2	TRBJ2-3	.	CASKGGLAGPATDTQYF	TGTGCCAGCAAAGGGGGACTAGCGGGTCCTGCCACAGATACGCAGTATTTT
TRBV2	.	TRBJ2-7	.	CASTDRYEQYF	TGTGCCAGCACCGACAGGTACGAGCAGTACTTC
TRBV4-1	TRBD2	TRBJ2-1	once	CASSQMVAGVSYNEQFF	TGCGCCAGCAGCCAAATGGTAGCGGGAGTGTCCTACAATGAGCAGTTCTTC
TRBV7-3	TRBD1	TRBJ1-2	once	CASRIQGAEGYTF	TGTGCCAGCAGGATACAGGGGGCGGAAGGCTACACCTTC
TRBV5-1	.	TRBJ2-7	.	CASSLVWSSYEQYF	TGCGCCAGCAGCTTGGTTTGGAGCTCCTACGAGCAGTACTTC
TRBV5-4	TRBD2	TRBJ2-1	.	CASSKTSGTYNEQFF	TGTGCCAGCAGCAAGACTAGCGGCACCTACAATGAGCAGTTCTTC
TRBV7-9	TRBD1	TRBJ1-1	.	CASSLATAGGNTEAFF	TGTGCCAGCAGCTTAGCGACGGCAGGGGGGAACACTGAAGCTTTCTTT
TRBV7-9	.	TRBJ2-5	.	CSSSRGETQYF	TGTTCCAGCAGCCGAGGAGAGACCCAGTACTTC
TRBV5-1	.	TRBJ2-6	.	CASDSGSRANVLTF	TGCGCCAGCGATTCGGGTTCTCGGGCCAACGTCCTGACTTTC
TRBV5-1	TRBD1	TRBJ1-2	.	CASSFLGQGGYGYTF	TGCGCCAGCAGCTTTTTGGGACAGGGAGGGTATGGCTACACCTTC
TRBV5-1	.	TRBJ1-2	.	CASSAGWGYTF	TGCGCCAGCAGCGCGGGATGGGGCTACACCTTC
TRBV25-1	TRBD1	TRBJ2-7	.	CASSADRPPYEQYF	TGTGCCAGCAGTGCGGACAGGCCCCCCTACGAGCAGTACTTC
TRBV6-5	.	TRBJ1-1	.	CASSYEQGNTEAFF	TGTGCCAGCAGTTATGAGCAGGGCAACACTGAAGCTTTCTTT
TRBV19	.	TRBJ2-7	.	CASSIIHGNRYEQYF	TGTGCCAGTAGTATAATACACGGGAATCGTTACGAGCAGTACTTC
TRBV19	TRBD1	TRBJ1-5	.	CASTDRGWNQPQHF	TGTGCCAGTACCGACAGGGGGTGGAATCAGCCCCAGCATTTT
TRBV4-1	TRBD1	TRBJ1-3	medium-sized	CASSHGTGGMAGNTIYF	TGCGCCAGCAGCCATGGGACAGGGGGAATGGCTGGAAACACCATATATTTT
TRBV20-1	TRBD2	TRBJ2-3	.	CSGLAGDTQYF	TGCAGTGGACTAGCGGGGGATACGCAGTATTTT
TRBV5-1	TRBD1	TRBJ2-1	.	CASSFKTGTGYNEQFF	TGCGCCAGCAGCTTCAAGACCGGGACAGGATACAATGAGCAGTTCTTC
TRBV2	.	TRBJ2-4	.	CASRGGAEEGFFRLAKNIQYF	TGTGCCAGCAGAGGGGGGGCCGAGGAGGGATTTTTCCGACTAGCCAAAAACATTCAGTACTTC
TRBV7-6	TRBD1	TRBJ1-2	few	CASSPQLDRGLYYGYTF	TGTGCCAGCAGCCCCCAGCTGGACAGGGGGCTTTACTATGGCTACACCTTC
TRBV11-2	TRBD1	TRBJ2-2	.	CASSPRDRNTGELFF	TGTGCCAGCAGCCCCCGGGACAGAAACACCGGGGAGCTGTTTTTT